One sample yielded the 8 T cell receptor beta chains listed below, sequenced in a study of T cell changes during pregnancy in multiple sclerosis. Sequencing used immunoSEQ multiplex PCR; TCRdb keeps in-frame clones, though not all of them. The repertoire holds 95,000 to 110,000 clones, with 85% to 95% as singletons. The specimen comprised peripheral blood, sampled in the third trimester of pregnancy. The receptors were sampled from a female donor in good health, enrolled as a control in a pregnancy study.

The chain links TRBV30 to TRBJ1-6, with D possibly TRBD1 on 5 matching bases. Germline lookup yields CDR1 GTSNPN and CDR2 SVGIG (reference sequence). The V end lost 7 bases, the J end lost 7 bases, and 14 bases lay between the germline ends. The CDR3 sequence is 13 residues long. CDR3 amino acids: CALSGTGNSPLHF. The CDR3 region has the DNA TGTGCCTTAAGCGGGACGGGAAATTCACCCCTCCACTTT.

V is TRBV6-5 and J is TRBJ1-2; D unresolved. The length of the CDR3 is 13 residues. Germline assignment: CDR1 MNHEY and CDR2 SVGAGI. Trimming removed 2 bases at V and 7 bases at J, with 11 bases between. For the CDR3, the DNA is TGTGCCAGCAGTTACCTGCTCACCGGTGGCTACACCTTC. It yields the protein CASSYLLTGGYTF.

CDR3 amino acids: CASSQDSLAGGRSEKLFF. In DNA, the CDR3 is TGCGCCAGCAGCCAAGACTCGTTAGCGGGGGGAAGGTCTGAAAAACTGTTTTTT. V gene TRBV4-3 combines with J gene TRBJ1-4; possible D gene TRBD1, 5 bases. Deletions cut 0 bases from V and 7 bases from J, with 21 bases between. Germline CDR1 and CDR2: LGHNA and YSLEER. The CDR3 extends over 18 amino acids.

The V and J genes are TRBV5-6 and TRBJ1-5; D call uncertain. V lost 0 bases, J lost 5 bases, and 6 bases lay in between. The CDR3 runs to 13 residues. Germline CDR1 SGHDT, CDR2 YYEEEE. CDR3 region: CASSLGGDQPQHF. Here the CDR3 DNA reads TGTGCCAGCAGCTTGGGCGGGGATCAGCCCCAGCATTTT.

The V gene is TRBV5-1, the J gene TRBJ2-7, with 8 bases lining up with TRBD1. Germline trimming cut 0 bases from V and 2 bases from J; bases unmatched to any gene: 1. In germline, CDR1 is SGHRS, CDR2 YFSETQ. This CDR3 is 14 amino acids long. The CDR3 protein is CASSLGTGTYEQYF. DNA of the CDR3: TGCGCCAGCAGCTTGGGGACAGGGACCTACGAGCAGTACTTC. The full variable domain, its missing parts supplied by reference TRBV5-1 and TRBJ2-7, is KAGVTQTPRYLIKTRGQQVTLSCSPISGHRSVSWYQQTPGQGLQFLFEYFSETQRNKGNFPGRFSGRQFSNSRSEMNVSTLELGDSALYLCASSLGTGTYEQYFGPGTRLTVT.

This chain uses TRBV30 with TRBJ2-3, with TRBD1 identical over 7 bases. V gave up 4 bases and J gave up 2 bases; unmatched junction bases: 9. The CDR3 runs to 15 residues. Germline V gives CDR1 GTSNPN, CDR2 SVGIG (reference sequence). As DNA, the CDR3 is TGTGCCTGGAACCCGACAGGGCTGCCCACAGATACGCAGTATTTT. Protein sequence: CAWNPTGLPTDTQYF. Drawing the rest from reference TRBV30 and TRBJ2-3, the complete variable domain is SQTIHQWPATLVQPVGSPLSLECTVEGTSNPNLYWYRQAAGRGLQLLFYSVGIGQISSEVPQNLSASRPQDRQFILSSKKLLLSDSGFYLCAWNPTGLPTDTQYFGPGTRLTVL.

This rearrangement joins TRBV15 to TRBJ1-4, with D unclear. V was trimmed by 3 bases and J by 4 bases, leaving 6 bases between them. This CDR3 contains 13 residues. Germline CDR1 and CDR2: LNHNV and YYDKDF (reference sequence). In DNA, the CDR3 is TGTGCCACCAGCAGTATTATTAATGAAAAACTGTTTTTT. Encoded protein: CATSSIINEKLFF. Together with reference TRBV15 and TRBJ1-4, the CDR3 gives the full variable domain: DAMVIQNPRYQVTQFGKPVTLSCSQTLNHNVMYWYQQKSSQAPKLLFHYYDKDFNNEADTPDNFQSRRPNTSFCFLDIRSPGLGDTAMYLCATSSIINEKLFFGSGTQLSVL.

This clone appeared once. As DNA, the CDR3 is TGTGCCAGCTCACCATTTAGCGGGGGGGCCTCTGATACGCAGTATTTT. Amino acid sequence: CASSPFSGGASDTQYF. V usage is TRBV18 and J usage is TRBJ2-3, with 11 bases that match TRBD2. With V trimmed by 2 bases and J by 6 bases, 7 bases remained unmatched. This CDR3 has 16 amino acids. Germline assignment: CDR1 KGHSH and CDR2 LQKENI.